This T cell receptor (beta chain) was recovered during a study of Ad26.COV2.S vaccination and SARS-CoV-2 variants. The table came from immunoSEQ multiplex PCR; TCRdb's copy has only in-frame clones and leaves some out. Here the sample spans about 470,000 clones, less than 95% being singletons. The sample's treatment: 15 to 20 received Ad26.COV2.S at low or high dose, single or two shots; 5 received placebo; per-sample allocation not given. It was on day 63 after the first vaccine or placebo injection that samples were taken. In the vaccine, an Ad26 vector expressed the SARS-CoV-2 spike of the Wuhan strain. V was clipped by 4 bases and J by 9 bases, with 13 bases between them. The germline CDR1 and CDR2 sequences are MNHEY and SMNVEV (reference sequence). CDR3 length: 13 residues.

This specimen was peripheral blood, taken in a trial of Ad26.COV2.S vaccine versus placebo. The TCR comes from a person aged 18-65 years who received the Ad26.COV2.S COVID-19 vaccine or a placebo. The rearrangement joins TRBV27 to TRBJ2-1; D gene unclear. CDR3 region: CASSSSSRIEQFF. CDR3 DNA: TGTGCCAGCAGTTCCTCTAGTCGGATTGAGCAGTTCTTC.